This T cell receptor beta chain was profiled in a study of T-cell reconstitution after alpha-beta-depleted transplantation in children. Unique molecular identifiers tagged the TCRbeta library. TCRdb reanalysed the PCR reads using MiXCR and keeps one entry per CDR3 protein. The sample gives approximately 400,000 distinct CDR3 sequences, around 15% of which show up once; roughly 27% is in the top ten. The CDR3 sequence is 14 residues long. V lost 4 bases to trimming and J lost 10 bases, with 17 bases between them. Germline V gives CDR1 ENHRY, CDR2 SYGVKD. This clonotype was obtained from a boy in the first two years of life who had a stem cell transplant for Wiskott-Aldrich syndrome, so the T cells may come from the graft donor. The V and J genes are TRBV10-3 and TRBJ2-1; D gene ambiguous. The sample in question was PBMCs, mostly from graft donor cells, obtained 360 days after TCRalphabeta/CD19-depleted stem cell transplant. In DNA form, the CDR3 reads TGTGCCATCAGTGCCGTCTTGCCCGGTGACGAGCAGTTCTTC. Amino acid sequence: CAISAVLPGDEQFF.